This TCR beta chain is drawn from a study of technical replicates of blood from a handful of donors. The CDR3 is 14 residues long. Looked up from germline, CDR1 is SEHNR and CDR2 is FQNEAQ (reference sequence). The V and J ends lost 3 bases and 7 bases, in that order; junction bases with no gene match: 6. Libraries were prepared by immunoSEQ multiplex PCR; TCRdb keeps only in-frame clonotypes and omits some of them. The repertoire consists of tens of thousands of clones, with about nine tenths occurring once and the leading ten covering 0.42%. The genes are TRBV7-9 and TRBJ2-1; 7 positions agree with TRBD2. Specimen: T cells isolated from PBMCs. This TCR was recovered from a human donor in good health. Written as DNA, the CDR3 is TGTGCCAGCAGCTTGGCTAGCGGTTGGAATGAGCAGTTCTTC. Translating gives CASSLASGWNEQFF.